This T cell receptor (beta chain) was captured in a study of CD8 T cells in ankylosing spondylitis. General observations from the study: The authors reported significant enrichment of disease-linked clones in matched ankylosing spondylitis synovial fluid. Seemingly distinctive of ankylosing spondylitis blood was a TCR beta motif formed by eight highly homologous variants.

Comment on this clonotype: The antigen remains undetermined.

It was by quantitative 5'-RACE with molecular barcodes that TCR beta libraries were made. TCRdb analysed the 5' RACE reads with MiXCR anew, one entry per CDR3 protein. The sample includes 150,000 to 200,000 distinct CDR3 sequences, roughly 31% of them seen just once. Germline values: CDR1 DFQATT, CDR2 SNEGSKA (reference sequence). The CDR3 sequence is 11 residues long. Trimming took 6 bases from V and 9 from J, leaving 12 bases between them. This chain joins TRBV20-1 and TRBJ2-1; D is unclear. This clonotype was obtained from a male donor with ankylosing spondylitis. The sequenced material came from synovial fluid, either unsorted or a sorted T cell fraction (not recorded which). DNA for the CDR3: TGCAGTGCCACACAAACGGGTGAGCAGTTCTTC. It codes for CSATQTGEQFF.